Listed below are T cell receptor beta chains from one sample, sequenced in a study of blood T cell repertoires in COVID-19. Sequenced by immunoSEQ multiplex PCR; TCRdb stores in-frame clones only, minus some. The repertoire holds some 22,000 clones, approximately 80% seen once, with about 48% in the top ten. Material for sequencing was peripheral blood. All receptors derive from a man aged 65-85 years with acute or convalescent COVID-19. Each CDR3 is given with its conserved first and last residue. The order of the fields is J gene, V gene, clone size, D gene, CDR3 protein, CDR3 DNA. The D gene is left open where the match is weak. The listing skips clone size in some rows; elsewhere it reads once, few, many or a size class.

>TRBJ2-7|TRBV28|once|-
CASSPGDSSPYEQYF
TGTGCCAGCAGTCCGGGGGATTCATCGCCCTACGAGCAGTACTTC
>TRBJ1-1|TRBV29-1|-|TRBD1
CSASGQREAFF
TGCAGCGCATCGGGACAGCGTGAAGCTTTCTTT
>TRBJ1-2|TRBV7-2|-|-
CASSLDRLYGYTF
TGTGCCAGCAGCTTAGACAGGTTGTATGGCTACACCTTC
>TRBJ1-1|TRBV30|-|TRBD1
CAWRPTGGRFAAFF
TGTGCCTGGAGACCGACAGGGGGGAGGTTTGCAGCTTTCTTT
>TRBJ1-5|TRBV4-2|few|-
CASSQGLVAQGPQHF
TGTGCCAGCAGCCAAGGATTAGTAGCACAGGGGCCCCAGCATTTT
>TRBJ2-5|TRBV24-1|once|-
CATSDSGRALQYF
TGTGCCACCAGTGATTCGGGCAGGGCCCTGCAGTACTTC
>TRBJ1-2|TRBV14|-|TRBD1
CASAKGGAGGYTF
TGTGCCAGCGCAAAAGGGGGCGCCGGTGGCTACACCTTC
>TRBJ2-1|TRBV5-1|-|-
CASSLEPRYNEQFF
TGCGCCAGCAGCTTGGAGCCTCGCTACAATGAGCAGTTCTTC
>TRBJ1-1|TRBV6-5|few|-
CASSRGGEAFF
TGTGCCAGCAGCCGAGGGGGTGAAGCTTTCTTT
>TRBJ1-1|TRBV2|-|-
CASTINPDGEGAFF
TGTGCCAGCACCATCAACCCGGATGGGGAGGGAGCTTTCTTT
>TRBJ1-1|TRBV14|few|-
CASSQVGGFGAEAFF
TGTGCCAGCAGCCAAGTCGGAGGGTTTGGCGCTGAAGCTTTCTTT
>TRBJ2-5|TRBV4-2|once|-
CASSQARETQYF
TGTGCCAGCAGCCAGGCCAGGGAGACCCAGTACTTC
>TRBJ2-7|TRBV5-6|-|TRBD2
CASSLVVDGGKHSYEQYF
TGTGCCAGCAGCTTGGTCGTCGACGGGGGGAAGCACTCCTACGAGCAGTACTTC
>TRBJ2-7|TRBV11-2|-|-
CASTIEEETYEQYF
TGTGCCAGCACCATCGAAGAGGAAACCTACGAGCAGTACTTC
>TRBJ1-1|TRBV5-1|once|-
CASRTFGGDTEAFF
TGCGCCAGCAGAACGTTTGGTGGAGACACTGAAGCTTTCTTT
>TRBJ1-1|TRBV5-1|-|-
CASSLGAGRNTEAFF
TGCGCCAGCAGCTTGGGGGCCGGGAGGAACACTGAAGCTTTCTTT
>TRBJ1-1|TRBV18|-|-
CASSPNGVGGEAFF
TGTGCCAGCTCGCCTAACGGAGTAGGGGGAGAAGCTTTCTTT
>TRBJ1-4|TRBV2|-|-
CASNVQGPGEKLFF
TGTGCCAGCAATGTACAGGGTCCAGGGGAAAAACTGTTTTTT
>TRBJ2-1|TRBV19|-|-
CASSHRQGGVFSYNEQFF
TGTGCCAGTAGTCATAGGCAGGGGGGAGTTTTCTCCTACAATGAGCAGTTCTTC
>TRBJ2-1|TRBV11-2|-|TRBD2
CASSFPSGTSGGSEQFF
TGTGCCAGCAGCTTCCCATCCGGGACTAGCGGGGGAAGCGAGCAGTTCTTC
>TRBJ2-7|TRBV7-9|once|-
CASSFQNEQYF
TGTGCCAGCAGCTTCCAGAACGAGCAGTACTTC
>TRBJ2-5|TRBV2|-|TRBD1
CASSVRQGEETQYF
TGTGCCAGCAGTGTGCGACAGGGTGAAGAGACCCAGTACTTC
>TRBJ1-2|TRBV5-4|-|-
CASSPGGRAATGTTF
TGTGCCAGCAGCCCGGGGGGTCGAGCGGCGACAGGCACGACCTTC
>TRBJ1-4|TRBV30|-|TRBD1
CAWGQGFGGSEKLFF
TGTGCCTGGGGACAGGGGTTCGGTGGAAGTGAAAAACTGTTTTTT
>TRBJ2-1|TRBV11-2|-|-
CASSTGVSYNEQFF
TGTGCCAGCAGCACGGGAGTTTCTTACAATGAGCAGTTCTTC
>TRBJ2-1|TRBV5-1|-|TRBD2
CASSKGLAVYEQFF
TGCGCCAGCAGCAAAGGACTAGCGGTCTATGAGCAGTTCTTC
>TRBJ1-1|TRBV20-1|-|-
CSAVGSTEAFF
TGCAGTGCCGTTGGGAGCACTGAAGCTTTCTTT
>TRBJ1-4|TRBV20-1|-|-
CSASPPTQEKLFF
TGCAGTGCTAGTCCCCCTACGCAAGAAAAACTGTTTTTT
>TRBJ1-2|TRBV13|-|-
CASSSAGGYTF
TGTGCCAGCAGCTCAGCAGGTGGCTACACCTTC
>TRBJ2-7|TRBV9|-|TRBD1
CASSVATGGGQGSYEQYF
TGTGCCAGCAGCGTAGCCACCGGTGGGGGACAGGGTTCCTACGAGCAGTACTTC
>TRBJ2-2|TRBV7-3|-|TRBD2
CASSLGLAGAEELFF
TGTGCCAGCAGCTTGGGACTAGCGGGAGCGGAGGAGCTGTTTTTT
>TRBJ2-7|TRBV23-1|once|-
CASSQPPGHPYEQYF
TGCGCCAGCAGTCAACCCCCGGGACACCCCTACGAGCAGTACTTC
>TRBJ2-2|TRBV4-1|-|-
CASSQGPGETGELFF
TGCGCCAGCAGCCAAGGGCCAGGGGAAACCGGGGAGCTGTTTTTT
>TRBJ1-4|TRBV7-9|-|-
CASSLGGEKLFF
TGTGCCAGCAGCTTGGGGGGTGAAAAACTGTTTTTT
>TRBJ1-6|TRBV18|once|-
CASSPRRVDSPLHF
TGTGCCAGCTCACCACGCAGGGTTGATTCACCCCTCCACTTT
>TRBJ1-1|TRBV30|-|-
CAWNRGARTEAFF
TGTGCCTGGAACCGGGGGGCGAGGACTGAAGCTTTCTTT
>TRBJ2-3|TRBV7-2|-|-
CASSLDPRDTQYF
TGTGCCAGCAGCTTAGACCCTAGGGATACGCAGTATTTT
>TRBJ1-3|TRBV28|-|TRBD1
CASSLTGVGNTIYF
TGTGCCAGCAGTCTGACAGGGGTCGGAAACACCATATATTTT
>TRBJ1-1|TRBV10-3|-|-
CAISESGGVAEAFF
TGTGCCATCAGTGAGTCGGGAGGGGTCGCTGAAGCTTTCTTT
>TRBJ1-6|TRBV28|-|-
CASSLEQDNSPLHF
TGTGCCAGCAGTTTAGAACAGGATAATTCACCCCTCCACTTT
>TRBJ2-1|TRBV3-1/TRBV3-2|-|TRBD1
CASSLKQGTYNEQFF
TGTGCCAGCAGTCTTAAACAGGGGACCTACAATGAGCAGTTCTTC
>TRBJ1-2|TRBV7-3|few|-
CASSNTGIGYTF
TGTGCCAGCAGCAATACAGGGATTGGCTACACCTTC
>TRBJ2-7|TRBV18|-|-
CASSPPTSGYEQYF
TGTGCCAGCTCACCACCCACGAGCGGCTACGAGCAGTACTTC
>TRBJ2-3|TRBV3-1/TRBV3-2|few|TRBD2
CASSYRLAGAPDTQYF
TGTGCCAGCAGCTACCGCTTGGCGGGAGCCCCAGATACGCAGTATTTT
>TRBJ2-7|TRBV7-3|once|TRBD1
CASSLMGTGAYEQYF
TGTGCCAGCAGCTTAATGGGGACAGGGGCCTACGAGCAGTACTTC
>TRBJ1-4|TRBV4-2|few|TRBD1
CASSAPGQGDEKLFF
TGTGCCAGCAGCGCACCGGGACAGGGAGATGAAAAACTGTTTTTT
>TRBJ2-1|TRBV5-5|-|TRBD2
CASSWREHSYNEQFF
TGTGCCAGCAGCTGGCGGGAGCACTCCTACAATGAGCAGTTCTTC
>TRBJ1-6|TRBV18|-|TRBD1
CASSPRREGGSPLHF
TGTGCCAGCTCACCTAGACGGGAAGGGGGCTCACCCCTCCACTTT
>TRBJ1-2|TRBV5-4|-|-
CASRPRENYGYTF
TGTGCCAGTAGACCGAGGGAAAACTATGGCTACACCTTC
>TRBJ1-2|TRBV5-1|-|TRBD1
CASGPGQAFSSDGYTF
TGCGCCAGCGGGCCGGGACAGGCCTTTTCTTCCGATGGCTACACCTTC
>TRBJ2-7|TRBV27|-|TRBD2
CASSFRLAVSYEQYF
TGTGCCAGCAGTTTCCGACTAGCGGTTTCCTACGAGCAGTACTTC
>TRBJ2-1|TRBV20-1|-|-
CSARGLPPGGLYNEQFF
TGCAGTGCTCGTGGACTCCCCCCCGGAGGGCTTTACAATGAGCAGTTCTTC
>TRBJ1-1|TRBV7-9|-|-
CASSREGAEAFF
TGTGCCAGCAGCCGTGAGGGGGCTGAAGCTTTCTTT
>TRBJ2-7|TRBV7-8|once|TRBD1
CASSLGTGSGYEQYF
TGTGCCAGCAGCTTAGGGACAGGGTCAGGGTACGAGCAGTACTTC